Below, one T cell receptor beta chain is given with its context. Antigen: not known. This specimen comes from a study of T-cell memory formation after mild COVID-19. The study's findings and limits: Day 15 to 85 contractors were CD4/CD8 balanced; later expanders leaned CD4+. Researchers report contracting CD4+ clones mostly in CM and EM, with CD8+ clones in EMRA.

The CDR3 is 14 residues long. In germline, CDR1 is SGHVS, CDR2 FQNEAQ. The junction had 0 bases not matched to a gene; V was cut back by 2 bases and J by 2 bases. TCRdb reprocessed the 5' RACE reads via MiXCR and lists one record per CDR3 protein. The sample contains hundreds of thousands of distinct CDR3 sequences, about 20% of which appear only once. The V call is TRBV7-8, the J call TRBJ2-1; 7 bases align to TRBD1. The TCR originated in an adult woman who had mild COVID-19 (a few samples of this study predate the infection). Cell type and time point are not known. The source material was PBMCs or a T cell subset sorted from them (not recorded which). The CDR3 region is CASSLQGAYNEQFF. The CDR3 DNA reads TGTGCCAGCAGCTTACAGGGGGCCTACAATGAGCAGTTCTTC.